This TCR beta chain was identified during a study of monozygotic twins with inflammatory bowel disease. The CDR3 consists of 13 residues. The germline CDR1 and CDR2 sequences are SGDLS and YYNGEE. TCRdb reworked the 5' RACE reads into one entry per CDR3 protein, no DNA. The table lists over 100,000 distinct CDR3 sequences. The TCR was taken from a human donor with ulcerative colitis or Crohn's disease, or a healthy co-twin of an affected twin (not recorded which). This chain connects TRBV9 to TRBJ2-5; TCRdb calls TRBD1, which cannot be checked without DNA. What was sequenced was blood. CDR3 region: CASSIAGAGTQYF.